A single T cell receptor (beta chain) is shown here with its context. The antigen is not known. The sample comes from a study of monozygotic twins with inflammatory bowel disease. The study's findings and limits: Clonotypes shared with others were fewer in IBD patients than in healthy twins, especially with disease activity. Variability may have been added to patient repertoires by differing immunosuppressive treatments. Distinction of different T cell subtypes was not possible.

The cDNA of both the TCRalpha and TCRbeta chains was subjected to two nested PCRs of approximately 17 and 9 cycles. Using the 5' RACE reads, TCRdb records one entry per CDR3 protein without DNA. Its table records about 300,000 distinct CDR3 sequences. The CDR3 has 15 amino acids. In germline, CDR1 is LGHNA, CDR2 YSLEER. The TCR originated in a human donor with ulcerative colitis or Crohn's disease, or a healthy co-twin of an affected twin (not recorded which). Sequencing was performed on blood. The chain recombines TRBV4-3 with TRBJ2-2; the D call of TRBD1 rests on TCRdb alone, since no DNA is present to check it. CDR3: CASSPGTIEAGELFF.